The 8 T cell receptor beta chains presented below share a single source sample, sequenced in a study of blood T cell repertoires in COVID-19. TCRdb keeps only in-frame clones here, not all; method: immunoSEQ multiplex PCR. Counted here are roughly 450,000 clones, about 90% occurring once; the ten biggest clones make up around 0.6%. The sequenced sample consisted of PBMCs or T cells enriched from blood (not recorded which). Receptors were obtained from a man aged 18 to 30 who had recovered from COVID-19.

This chain uses TRBV10-3 with TRBJ1-1, with D possibly matching TRBD1 (5 bases). This CDR3 has 13 amino acids. The germline V and J ends were trimmed by 11 bases and 0 bases, with 13 bases remaining between them. CDR1 and CDR2 (germline): ENHRY, SYGVKD. CDR3 residues: CAAAGNMNTEAFF. The DNA for the CDR3 is TGTGCCGCCGCAGGGAACATGAACACTGAAGCTTTCTTT.

The gene calls are TRBV27 and TRBJ1-1; maybe TRBD1 (6 bases). Germline V gene data show CDR1 as MNHEY and CDR2 as SMNVEV (reference sequence). The CDR3 runs 14 residues. With 6 bases removed from V and 2 bases from J, the gap between germline ends came to 13 bases. The CDR3 protein is CASRRSGANTEAFF. In DNA, the CDR3 is TGTGCCAGCAGGCGGTCAGGGGCCAACACTGAAGCTTTCTTT.

The gene calls are TRBV6-5 and TRBJ2-3; D may be TRBD1 (6 bases). CDR1 MNHEY and CDR2 SVGAGI come from the germline V gene. Trimming left V 6 bases short and J 2 bases short, with 12 bases between. The CDR3 has 14 amino acids. The CDR3 nucleotides read TGTGCCAGCAGCCGAGGACAGAACACAGATACGCAGTATTTT. It encodes CASSRGQNTDTQYF.

The chain is built from TRBV28 and TRBJ1-2; D might be TRBD1 (5 bases). The CDR3 extends over 13 amino acids. Trimming took off 6 bases at V and 8 bases at J, with 16 bases between the two ends. Germline values: CDR1 MDHEN, CDR2 SYDVKM. CDR3 in DNA: TGTGCCAGCAGGGACCCCCAGGGATACGGCTACACCTTC. Amino acid sequence: CASRDPQGYGYTF.

The CDR3 DNA is TGTGCCAGCAGCGTAGAGTGGGAGAGCCGGGAGCTGTTTTTT. Protein sequence: CASSVEWESRELFF. The V and J genes are TRBV9 and TRBJ2-2; perhaps TRBD2 as D (5 bases). The CDR3 is made up of 14 amino acids. Germline-derived CDR1 and CDR2 are SGDLS and YYNGEE. Trimming removed 0 bases at V and 9 bases at J, with 12 bases between.

This chain uses TRBV10-3 with TRBJ1-2, with 7 bases lining up with TRBD1. Trimming took 4 bases from V and 5 from J; bases not matched to a gene: 7. Germline V CDR1 and CDR2: ENHRY, SYGVKD. The CDR3 totals 14 residues. The CDR3: CAISVQGNTYGYTF. The CDR3 region has the DNA TGTGCCATCAGTGTACAGGGGAACACTTATGGCTACACCTTC.

This clone was seen a single time. As DNA, the CDR3 is TGTGCCAGCAGCTCAGAAACCGGGGAGCTGTTTTTT. Translation: CASSSETGELFF. The genes are TRBV7-9 and TRBJ2-2; no clear D. Per germline, CDR1 SEHNR and CDR2 FQNEAQ (reference sequence). CDR3 length: 12 residues. Deletions cut 4 bases from V and 5 bases from J, with 5 bases between.

The V gene is TRBV6-4, the J gene TRBJ2-5; possibly TRBD2 for D (6 bases). Per germline, CDR1 MRHNA and CDR2 SNTAGT. Between the trimmed V and J ends, which lost 4 bases and 2 bases, there was a span of 17 bases. The CDR3 consists of 16 residues. This CDR3 is CASSGLRGGLQETQYF. The DNA of the CDR3 is TGTGCCAGCAGTGGGCTCCGGGGAGGTTTGCAAGAGACCCAGTACTTC.